This T cell receptor (beta chain) came from a study of regulatory T cells in long-lasting Graves disease. Across the study: Positive TSH receptor antibodies alongside over 5 years of antithyroid drugs were what marked Graves' disease as persistent. Whole-study findings and limits: Sharing of public clonotypes was greater in persistent patients (about 2,700) than in new patients (around 1,000). Relative to newly diagnosed Graves' patients, persistent ones had lower TCR diversity.

Time point here: persistent/refractory GD, antithyroid drugs over 5 years with positive TRAb. There was RNA extracted from PBMCs, and the TCR library was made from it. For TCR beta, libraries came from iRepertoire HTBI primers and Arm-PCR of CDR3 regions. As originally analysed: In the combined samples, 62 TRBV and approximately 15 TRBJ segments were identified. TCRdb itself ran the multiplex PCR reads through MiXCR, one entry per CDR3 protein. TCRdb's processing, not the study's, gives the V and J calls here. In the table there are 600,000 to 800,000 distinct CDR3 sequences, 25% to 30% of which are singletons. As to this clonotype: Its target is not known.

V was pared by 2 bases and J by 3 bases, with 6 bases of the junction left unmatched. CDR3 length: 17 amino acids. Germline V gives CDR1 MNHEY, CDR2 SMNVEV (reference sequence). The specimen comprised peripheral blood mononuclear cells (PBMCs), sampled when the disease was refractory, from a patient treated with antithyroid drugs. The receptor was isolated from a female donor with Graves disease. The rearrangement links TRBV27 to TRBJ2-1, with 11 positions matching TRBD2. CDR3 DNA: TGTGCCAGCAGTTTAGTCCTAGCGGGAGGCGGCTACAATGAGCAGTTCTTC. Translated, it gives CASSLVLAGGGYNEQFF.